Listed below are T cell receptor beta chains from one sample, sequenced in a study of cytomegalovirus exposure and HLA in healthy donors. Only in-frame clones appear in the TCRdb table, and some are missing; sequencing was by immunoSEQ multiplex PCR. This sample yields 200,000 to 250,000 clones, of which around 80% are seen a single time; 0.58% belongs to the top ten. The sequencing sample was made of PBMCs. All receptors derive from a woman between 40 and 50 years old in good health and CMV-seronegative. CDR3s leave out the opening cysteine and the closing phenylalanine or tryptophan. Only some rows state a clone size, as once, few, many or a class for expanded clones.

CDR3: ASSSTDLNRDRVGYT
J: TRBJ1-2
size: NA
V: TRBV7-9

CDR3: ASSLGAGTEAF
J: TRBJ1-1
size: NA
V: TRBV7-2

CDR3: ASSLRTTGELF
J: TRBJ2-2
size: NA
V: TRBV7-2

CDR3: ASSRSGEDFSTDTQY
J: TRBJ2-3
size: NA
V: TRBV9

CDR3: ASSPVGTGLSGYT
J: TRBJ1-2
size: NA
V: TRBV18

CDR3: ASSLASGADTQY
J: TRBJ2-3
size: NA
V: TRBV7-3

CDR3: ASRQGAGQPQH
J: TRBJ1-5
size: few
V: TRBV6-5

CDR3: ASSLSPGAQPQH
J: TRBJ1-5
size: NA
V: TRBV7-2

CDR3: ASRILGNTIY
J: TRBJ1-3
size: few
V: TRBV6-6

CDR3: ASSPGLAGTGELF
J: TRBJ2-2
size: NA
V: TRBV18